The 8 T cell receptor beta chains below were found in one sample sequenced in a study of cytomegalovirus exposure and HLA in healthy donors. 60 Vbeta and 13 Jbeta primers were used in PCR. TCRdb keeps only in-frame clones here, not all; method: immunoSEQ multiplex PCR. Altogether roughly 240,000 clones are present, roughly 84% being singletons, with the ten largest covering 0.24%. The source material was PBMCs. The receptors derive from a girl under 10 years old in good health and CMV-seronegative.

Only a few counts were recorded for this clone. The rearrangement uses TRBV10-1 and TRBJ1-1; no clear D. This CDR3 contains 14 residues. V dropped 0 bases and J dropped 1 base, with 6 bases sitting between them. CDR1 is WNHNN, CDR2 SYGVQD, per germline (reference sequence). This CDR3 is CASSESSGNTEAFF. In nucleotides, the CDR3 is TGCGCCAGCAGTGAGTCTTCGGGGAACACTGAAGCTTTCTTT.

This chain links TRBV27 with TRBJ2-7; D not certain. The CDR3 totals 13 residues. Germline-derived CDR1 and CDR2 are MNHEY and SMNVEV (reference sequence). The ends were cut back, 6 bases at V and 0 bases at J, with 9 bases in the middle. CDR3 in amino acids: CASRQPSSYEQYF. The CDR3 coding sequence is TGTGCCAGCAGACAACCTAGCTCCTACGAGCAGTACTTC.

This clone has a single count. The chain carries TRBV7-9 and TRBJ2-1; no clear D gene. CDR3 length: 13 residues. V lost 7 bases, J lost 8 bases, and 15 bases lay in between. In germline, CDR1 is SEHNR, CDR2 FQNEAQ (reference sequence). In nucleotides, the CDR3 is TGTGCCAGCACTGAACGACATTTCCATGAGCAGTTCTTC. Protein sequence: CASTERHFHEQFF.

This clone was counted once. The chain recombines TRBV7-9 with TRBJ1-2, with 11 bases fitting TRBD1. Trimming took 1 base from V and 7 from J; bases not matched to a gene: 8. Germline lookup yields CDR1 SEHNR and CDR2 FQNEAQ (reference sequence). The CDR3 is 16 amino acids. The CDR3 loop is CASSLERTGGVGGYTF. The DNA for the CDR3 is TGTGCCAGCAGCTTAGAAAGGACAGGGGGCGTAGGTGGCTACACCTTC.

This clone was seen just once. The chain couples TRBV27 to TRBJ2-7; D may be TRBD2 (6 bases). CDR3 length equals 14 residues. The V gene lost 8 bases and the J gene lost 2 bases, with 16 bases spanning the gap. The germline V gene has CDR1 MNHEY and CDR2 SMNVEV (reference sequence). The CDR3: CASSRGLPTYEQYF. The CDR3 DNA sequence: TGTGCCAGCTCACGGGGACTCCCGACCTACGAGCAGTACTTC.

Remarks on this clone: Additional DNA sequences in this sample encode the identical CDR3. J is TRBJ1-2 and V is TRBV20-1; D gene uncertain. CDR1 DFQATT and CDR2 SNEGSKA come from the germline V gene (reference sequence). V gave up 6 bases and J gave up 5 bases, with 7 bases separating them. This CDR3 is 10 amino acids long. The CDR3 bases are TGCAGTGCCGCGGGTTATGGCTACACCTTC. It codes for CSAAGYGYTF.

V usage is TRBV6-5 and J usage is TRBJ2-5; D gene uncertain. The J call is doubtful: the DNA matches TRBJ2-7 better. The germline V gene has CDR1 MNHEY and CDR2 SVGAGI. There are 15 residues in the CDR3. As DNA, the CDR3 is TGTGCCAGCACTCGTTTAGCCTCCACCACCTACGAGCAGTACTTC. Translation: CASTRLASTTYEQYF.

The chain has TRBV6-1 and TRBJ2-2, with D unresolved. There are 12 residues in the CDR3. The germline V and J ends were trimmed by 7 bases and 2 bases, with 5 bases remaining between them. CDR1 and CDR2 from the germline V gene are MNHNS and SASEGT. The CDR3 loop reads CASNINTGELFF. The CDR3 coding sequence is TGTGCCAGCAACATTAACACCGGGGAGCTGTTTTTT.